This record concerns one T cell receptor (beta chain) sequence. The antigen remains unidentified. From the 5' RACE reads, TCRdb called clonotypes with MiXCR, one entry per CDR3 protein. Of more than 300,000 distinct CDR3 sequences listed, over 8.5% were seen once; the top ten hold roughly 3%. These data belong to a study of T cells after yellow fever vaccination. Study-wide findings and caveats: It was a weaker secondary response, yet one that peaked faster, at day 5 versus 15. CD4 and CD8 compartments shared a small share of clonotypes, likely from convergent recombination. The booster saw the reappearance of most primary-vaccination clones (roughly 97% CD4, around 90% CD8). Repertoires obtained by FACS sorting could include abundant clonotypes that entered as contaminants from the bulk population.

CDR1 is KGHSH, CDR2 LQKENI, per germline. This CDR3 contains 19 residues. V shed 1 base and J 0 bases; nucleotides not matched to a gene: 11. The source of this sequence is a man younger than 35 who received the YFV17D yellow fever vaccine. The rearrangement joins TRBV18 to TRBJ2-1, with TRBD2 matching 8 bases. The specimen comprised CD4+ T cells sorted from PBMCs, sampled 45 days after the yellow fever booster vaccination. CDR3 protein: CASSPLRGGRQSSYNEQFF. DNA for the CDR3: TGTGCCAGCTCACCACTTCGGGGGGGCCGCCAGAGCTCCTACAATGAGCAGTTCTTC.